The 32 T cell receptor beta chains below were found in one sample sequenced in a study of shared clonotypes between healthy human individuals. Sequencing was performed with immunoSEQ multiplex PCR; in TCRdb, only in-frame clones are kept and a portion is missing. The profile shows roughly 1,500,000 clones, approximately 98% of them singletons. What was sequenced was naive CD4+ T cells sorted from blood. Subset: CD45RA+ positively selected. The source is a man aged 25 to 45 in good health.

This clone was detected only a few times. Other DNA sequences in this sample translate to the same CDR3. The J gene is TRBJ2-7, the V gene TRBV5-1; D not certain. Trimming cost V 1 base and J 4 bases, with 6 bases left between them. CDR3 length: 12 residues. Germline CDR1 is SGHRS and CDR2 is YFSETQ. The CDR3 DNA reads as TGCGCCAGCAGCTTGAACTCTTACGAGCAGTACTTC. This codes for CASSLNSYEQYF.

The rearrangement joins TRBV27 to TRBJ1-2; TRBD1 agrees at 8 bases. CDR1 is MNHEY and CDR2 is SMNVEV in the germline V gene (reference sequence). The V gene end was trimmed by 4 bases and the J gene end by 4 bases; junction bases not matched to a gene: 8. The CDR3 covers 15 residues. The CDR3 DNA follows: TGTGCCAGCAGTTCTCCCGGACAGGGTAGCTATGGCTACACCTTC. Its translation: CASSSPGQGSYGYTF.

In its sample, this clone was seen once. J is TRBJ1-2 and V is TRBV25-1; 7 nucleotides align to TRBD1. This CDR3 has 14 amino acids. Germline CDR1 is MGHDK and CDR2 is SYGVNS. With V trimmed by 2 bases and J by 7 bases, 7 bases remained unmatched. The CDR3 DNA is TGTGCCAGCAGTGAACACGACAGGGAGCGTGGCTACACCTTC. Translated: CASSEHDRERGYTF.

The gene calls are TRBV19 and TRBJ2-7; possible D gene TRBD1, 5 bases. The V gene lost 0 bases and the J gene lost 2 bases, with 11 bases spanning the gap. CDR3 length: 15 residues. The germline V gene encodes CDR1 LNHDA and CDR2 SQIVND (reference sequence). Here the CDR3 reads CASSIDQGHPYEQYF. The CDR3 nucleotides are TGTGCCAGTAGTATAGATCAAGGACACCCCTACGAGCAGTACTTC.

The V call is TRBV14, the J call TRBJ1-2, with D unclear. Trimming took 4 bases from V and 3 from J, leaving 9 bases between them. Germline V gene data show CDR1 as SGHDN and CDR2 as FVKESK. The CDR3 is 13 amino acids. The CDR3 reads CASSLGVYYGYTF. The CDR3, as DNA: TGTGCCAGCAGCCTCGGGGTTTACTATGGCTACACCTTC. The full variable domain, rest sourced from reference TRBV14 and TRBJ1-2, is EAGVTQFPSHSVIEKGQTVTLRCDPISGHDNLYWYRRVMGKEIKFLLHFVKESKQDESGMPNNRFLAERTGGTYSTLKVQPAELEDSGVYFCASSLGVYYGYTFGSGTRLTVV.

This chain joins TRBV29-1 and TRBJ2-1; D is uncertain. Germline CDR1 is SQVTM and CDR2 is ANQGSEA. This CDR3 has 11 amino acids. V was trimmed by 7 bases and J by 7 bases, leaving 11 bases between them. In DNA, the CDR3 is TGCAGCGGTTCAAGCTGGAATGAGCAGTTCTTC. Translating gives CSGSSWNEQFF.

The gene calls are TRBV5-1 and TRBJ2-5, with 8 nucleotides matching TRBD1. Per the germline V gene, CDR1 is SGHRS and CDR2 is YFSETQ. This CDR3 comprises 14 residues. J lost 4 bases, V lost 4 bases, and 6 bases had no gene match. The CDR3 DNA is TGCGCCAGCAGCCGGGGACAGGAGGGAGAGACCCAGTACTTC. Amino acids: CASSRGQEGETQYF.

This chain joins TRBV7-2 and TRBJ1-5; the D is unclear. Per the germline V gene, CDR1 is SGHTA and CDR2 is FQGNSA. CDR3 length: 12 residues. With 1 base removed from V and 3 bases from J, the gap between germline ends came to 1 base. The CDR3 loop is CASSLVNQPQHF. DNA for the CDR3: TGTGCCAGCAGCTTAGTCAATCAGCCCCAGCATTTT. Full variable domain (rest looked up from reference TRBV7-2 and TRBJ1-5): GAGVSQSPSNKVTEKGKDVELRCDPISGHTALYWYRQSLGQGLEFLIYFQGNSAPDKSGLPSDRFSAERTGGSVSTLTIQRTQQEDSAVYLCASSLVNQPQHFGDGTRLSIL.

This rearrangement joins TRBV9 to TRBJ2-1, with 9 bases lining up with TRBD1. In germline, CDR1 is SGDLS, CDR2 YYNGEE. This CDR3 region has 13 residues. Unmatched junction bases numbered 7, after V lost 5 bases and J lost 10 bases. The CDR3 coding sequence is TGTGCCAGCAGAGGCACAGGGGGCGGGGAGCAGTTCTTC. Translation gives CASRGTGGGEQFF.

CDR3 loop: CASRQGSYGYTF. The DNA of the CDR3 is TGTGCCAGTCGACAGGGTAGCTATGGCTACACCTTC. The genes are TRBV19 and TRBJ1-2; 7 bases align to TRBD1. The V gene's germline CDR1 is LNHDA and CDR2 SQIVND (reference sequence). CDR3 length: 12 residues. With V trimmed by 8 bases and J by 4 bases, 4 bases remained unmatched. The variable domain in full, completed from reference TRBV19 and TRBJ1-2, reads DGGITQSPKYLFRKEGQNVTLSCEQNLNHDAMYWYRQDPGQGLRLIYYSQIVNDFQKGDIAEGYSVSREKKESFPLTVTSAQKNPTAFYLCASRQGSYGYTFGSGTRLTVV.

This chain uses TRBV5-1 with TRBJ1-3; D gene uncertain. The V and J ends lost 2 bases and 0 bases respectively, with 12 bases between them. The CDR3 sequence is 16 residues long. Germline CDR1 and CDR2: SGHRS and YFSETQ. The CDR3 bases are TGCGCCAGCAGCTTATCGACAAGTAGCTCTGGAAACACCATATATTTT. Protein: CASSLSTSSSGNTIYF.

Points on this clone: At the DNA level, this CDR3 is encoded by other sequences in the same sample as well. The chain recombines TRBV7-2 with TRBJ2-7; D ambiguous. The V gene lost 5 bases and the J gene lost 3 bases, with 5 bases spanning the gap. Germline values: CDR1 SGHTA, CDR2 FQGNSA. The CDR3 is 11 residues long. The CDR3 loop is CASSQIYEQYF. The CDR3 bases are TGTGCCAGCAGCCAAATCTACGAGCAGTACTTC.

V usage is TRBV27 and J usage is TRBJ2-2; perhaps TRBD1 as D (6 bases). This CDR3 contains 16 residues. Between the trimmed V and J ends, which lost 3 bases and 0 bases, there was a span of 11 bases. Germline V lookup: CDR1 MNHEY, CDR2 SMNVEV (reference sequence). The CDR3 here is CASSFLGAPNTGELFF. The CDR3 DNA follows: TGTGCCAGCAGTTTCTTGGGGGCGCCGAACACCGGGGAGCTGTTTTTT.

The rearrangement links TRBV7-2 to TRBJ2-1; 8 bases are shared with TRBD2. From germline, CDR1 is SGHTA and CDR2 FQGNSA. The CDR3 extends over 15 amino acids. The junction had 10 bases not matched to a gene; V was cut back by 5 bases and J by 7 bases. DNA of the CDR3: TGTGCCAGCAGCATAGGGGGACTAGAGCTAAATGAGCAGTTCTTC. Residues: CASSIGGLELNEQFF.

For this clone: Other DNA variants within this sample encode the same CDR3. The rearrangement joins TRBV27 to TRBJ1-2; D not resolved. Germline CDR1 MNHEY, CDR2 SMNVEV (reference sequence). Trimming left V 6 bases short and J 2 bases short, with 10 bases between. The CDR3 totals 13 residues. The CDR3 loop is CASSLGRNYGYTF. For the CDR3, the DNA is TGTGCCAGCAGCTTAGGGCGGAACTATGGCTACACCTTC.

This chain links TRBV6-1 with TRBJ2-7; D ambiguous. The CDR3 sequence is 12 residues long. The V gene lost 7 bases and the J gene lost 2 bases, with 9 bases spanning the gap. Looked up from germline, CDR1 is MNHNS and CDR2 is SASEGT. The CDR3 DNA reads TGTGCCAGCAAGGACCTAGCCTACGAGCAGTACTTC. Its translation is CASKDLAYEQYF.

This chain uses TRBV7-9 with TRBJ1-1; TRBD1 agrees at 11 bases. The junction had 7 bases not matched to a gene; V was cut back by 5 bases and J by 5 bases. Per germline, CDR1 SEHNR and CDR2 FQNEAQ (reference sequence). The CDR3 consists of 15 residues. DNA for the CDR3: TGTGCCAGCAGCCCCGGACAGGGGGCGCGGACTGAAGCTTTCTTT. It yields the protein CASSPGQGARTEAFF.

This clone was counted once. Other DNA sequences of this sample code for an identical CDR3. V gene TRBV19 combines with J gene TRBJ2-5; D gene ambiguous. CDR1 and CDR2 from the germline V gene are LNHDA and SQIVND (reference sequence). CDR3 size: 13 residues. Trimming stripped 3 bases from V and 2 bases from J, with 7 bases between. Written as DNA, the CDR3 is TGTGCCAGTAGTATTTCTGGGCAAGAGACCCAGTACTTC. Translated: CASSISGQETQYF.

The gene calls are TRBV5-1 and TRBJ1-1; 7 bases line up with TRBD1. J lost 1 base, V lost 4 bases, and 4 bases had no gene match. CDR1 and CDR2 (germline): SGHRS, YFSETQ. This CDR3 has 14 amino acids. The CDR3: CASSVTGSNTEAFF. As DNA, the CDR3 is TGCGCCAGCAGCGTGACAGGGTCGAACACTGAAGCTTTCTTT.

About this clone itself: Other nucleotide sequences from this sample produce the same CDR3. V and J are TRBV18 and TRBJ2-2; TRBD2 might be the D (5 bases). V lost 2 bases and J 5 bases, leaving 6 bases between the germline ends. CDR3 length: 13 amino acids. Germline V gives CDR1 KGHSH, CDR2 LQKENI. Here the CDR3 reads CASSPRGTGELFF. In DNA form, the CDR3 reads TGTGCCAGCTCACCAAGAGGGACCGGGGAGCTGTTTTTT.

This chain links TRBV6-5 with TRBJ2-5, with D perhaps TRBD1 (6 bases). Germline lookup yields CDR1 MNHEY and CDR2 SVGAGI. CDR3 size: 15 residues. V was trimmed by 6 bases and J by 3 bases, leaving 17 bases between them. The CDR3 loop reads CASSRPGVGEETQYF. CDR3 coding DNA: TGTGCCAGCAGCCGCCCAGGGGTCGGGGAAGAGACCCAGTACTTC.

The chain couples TRBV29-1 to TRBJ2-1; TRBD2 is a possible D gene (5 bases). In germline, CDR1 is SQVTM, CDR2 ANQGSEA. Trimming left V 5 bases short and J 2 bases short, with 13 bases between. The CDR3 runs 14 residues. The CDR3 nucleotides are TGCAGCGTTCGGCTAGCAGAGACCTACAATGAGCAGTTCTTC. Protein: CSVRLAETYNEQFF.

This rearrangement joins TRBV4-3 to TRBJ1-2; no clear D. This CDR3 is built from 16 residues. Germline-derived CDR1 and CDR2 are LGHNA and YSLEER. Trimming removed 0 bases from V and 4 bases from J, with 15 bases in between. CDR3 sequence: CASSQDRVVRIYGYTF. DNA for the CDR3: TGCGCCAGCAGCCAAGATAGGGTAGTACGGATCTATGGCTACACCTTC.

This clone was counted a single time. The chain recombines TRBV5-6 with TRBJ2-7, with 9 bases that match TRBD2. The CDR3 is 16 amino acids. The trim removed 3 bases at V and 5 bases at J, leaving 12 bases unmatched. Germline loops: CDR1 SGHDT, CDR2 YYEEEE. The CDR3 loop is CASSSFGSGSPNEQYF. DNA for the CDR3: TGTGCCAGCAGCTCGTTCGGTAGCGGGAGCCCAAACGAGCAGTACTTC.

The chain couples TRBV6-6 to TRBJ1-2, with D hard to call. Trimming took 3 bases from V and 6 from J, leaving 20 bases between them. CDR1 and CDR2 from the germline V gene are MNHNY and SVGAGI (reference sequence). This CDR3 region has 16 residues. The CDR3 sequence: CASSYSHTASGNGYTF. The CDR3 DNA reads TGTGCCAGCAGTTATTCCCACACCGCTAGCGGGAATGGCTACACCTTC.

This chain uses TRBV18 with TRBJ2-3; D ambiguous. This CDR3 contains 15 residues. V dropped 3 bases and J dropped 1 base, with 11 bases sitting between them. Per the germline V gene, CDR1 is KGHSH and CDR2 is LQKENI. CDR3 sequence: CASSPSGRGTDTQYF. As DNA, the CDR3 is TGTGCCAGCTCACCCTCCGGACGGGGCACAGATACGCAGTATTTT.

CDR3 nucleotides: TGCGCCAGCAGCCCGCTCACAGCGGGAGGCTACAATGAGCAGTTCTTC. It yields the protein CASSPLTAGGYNEQFF. The gene calls are TRBV5-1 and TRBJ2-1; 9 bases are a match to TRBD2. Trimming at V came to 4 bases and at J to 3 bases, leaving 8 bases not matched to a gene. Germline CDR1 and CDR2: SGHRS and YFSETQ. The CDR3 spans 16 residues.

V and J are TRBV19 and TRBJ2-3; D is ambiguous. Germline loops: CDR1 LNHDA, CDR2 SQIVND (reference sequence). The CDR3 covers 13 residues. V lost 7 bases to trimming and J lost 6 bases, with 14 bases between them. CDR3 residues: CASTLSGMDTQYF. The CDR3 DNA is TGTGCCAGTACTTTGTCGGGCATGGATACGCAGTATTTT.

The chain is built from TRBV4-2 and TRBJ2-7; D not resolved. CDR1 is LGHNA, CDR2 YNFKEQ, per germline. Trimming left V 0 bases short and J 2 bases short, with 11 bases between. The CDR3 extends over 15 amino acids. The CDR3 sequence is CASSQDPGSPYEQYF. CDR3 sequence (DNA): TGTGCCAGCAGCCAAGATCCTGGCTCGCCCTACGAGCAGTACTTC.

This CDR3 reads CASSDGRQGSEKLFF. The CDR3 bases are TGTGCCAGCAGTGATGGAAGACAGGGGTCAGAAAAACTGTTTTTT. J is TRBJ1-4 and V is TRBV25-1; the match to TRBD1 covers 8 bases. This CDR3 contains 15 residues. Germline CDR1 is MGHDK and CDR2 is SYGVNS. V lost 3 bases and J lost 8; bases outside the gene matches: 8. Filled out from reference TRBV25-1 and TRBJ1-4, the complete variable domain reads EADIYQTPRYLVIGTGKKITLECSQTMGHDKMYWYQQDPGMELHLIHYSYGVNSTEKGDLSSESTVSRIRTEHFPLTLESARPSHTSQYLCASSDGRQGSEKLFFGSGTQLSVL.

This clone was observed a single time. The same CDR3 can be traced to other DNA sequences in this sample. The chain has TRBV19 and TRBJ2-7, with D maybe TRBD2 (5 bases). This CDR3 comprises 15 residues. V lost 3 bases, J lost 0 bases, and 12 bases lay in between. Germline lookup yields CDR1 LNHDA and CDR2 SQIVND (reference sequence). The CDR3 coding sequence is TGTGCCAGTAGTATCGAGGGCGGTGTCTCCTACGAGCAGTACTTC. It codes for CASSIEGGVSYEQYF.

This CDR3 is CATSREIEGATNEKLFF. Here the CDR3 DNA reads TGTGCCACCAGCAGAGAAATAGAGGGGGCAACTAATGAAAAACTGTTTTTT. The chain carries TRBV15 and TRBJ1-4, with D possibly TRBD1 on 6 matching bases. This CDR3 is 17 amino acids long. The ends were cut back, 0 bases at V and 0 bases at J, with 11 bases in the middle. Germline V gene sequence: CDR1 LNHNV, CDR2 YYDKDF (reference sequence).